This T cell receptor (beta chain) was recovered during a study of beta chain features in type 1 diabetes. About this clone itself: Its antigen is unidentified.

Sort purity for all populations was recorded as exceeding 98%. Study-level results: A moderate, significant TCRB CDR3 shortening appeared in type 1 diabetes across four CD4+ subsets. It was among patients, rather than healthy donors, that naive, central memory and Treg TCRB repertoires appeared more similar.

TCRB transcripts that were expressed got sequenced, as all of the isolated RNA had been reverse transcribed. Repertoires were generated with immunoSEQ multiplex PCR, while TCRdb's copy carries only in-frame clones and drops some. The sample consists of 300,000 to 400,000 clones, approximately 12% of them appearing once. The clonotype originates from a woman under 30 with type 1 diabetes. The sample was naive CD4+ T cells from blood.

Written as DNA, the CDR3 is TGTGCCAGCAGCTCCTCCCTCACTGAAGCTTTCTTT. Translation gives CASSSSLTEAFF. This chain uses TRBV5-4 with TRBJ1-1; D is uncertain. The CDR3 is 12 residues long. The V end was cut by 3 bases, the J end by 4 bases, with 7 bases between. Per germline, CDR1 SGHNT and CDR2 YYREEE (reference sequence). Based on the CDR3 plus reference TRBV5-4 and TRBJ1-1, the full variable domain is ETGVTQSPTHLIKTRGQQVTLRCSSQSGHNTVSWYQQALGQGPQFIFQYYREEENGRGNFPPRFSGLQFPNYSSELNVNALELDDSALYLCASSSSLTEAFFGQGTRLTVV.